This TCR beta chain was captured by sequencing in a study of T-cell reconstitution after alpha-beta-depleted transplantation in children. The CDR3 loop spans 16 amino acids. V dropped 0 bases and J dropped 7 bases, with 15 bases sitting between them. Germline-derived CDR1 and CDR2 are LNHNV and YYDKDF (reference sequence). Of note for this clonotype: As yet, its antigen is unknown.

Study results and limitations: Hyperexpanded clones declined; after one year, newly produced T cells mostly supplied diversity. After transplant, high TCRbeta diversity at day 60 in some patients arose from surviving recipient T cells and thymic progenitors. It was reported that alpha-beta T cells came from several hundred expanded graft clones (about two months after transplant).

Unique molecular identifiers were incorporated during preparation of the TCRbeta library. TCRdb itself ran the PCR reads through MiXCR, one entry per CDR3 protein. The data hold around 580,000 distinct CDR3 sequences, with 27% observed a single time. Sequencing was performed on PBMCs, taken before TCRalphabeta/CD19-depleted stem cell transplant. The TCR sequence derives from a boy under three years old with Wiskott-Aldrich syndrome, due to receive a stem cell transplant. The chain has TRBV15 and TRBJ2-2; maybe TRBD2 (6 bases). The CDR3 nucleotides are TGTGCCACCAGCAGAGATTCCGTGGGAGCGGGCGGGGAGCTGTTTTTT. It translates to CATSRDSVGAGGELFF.